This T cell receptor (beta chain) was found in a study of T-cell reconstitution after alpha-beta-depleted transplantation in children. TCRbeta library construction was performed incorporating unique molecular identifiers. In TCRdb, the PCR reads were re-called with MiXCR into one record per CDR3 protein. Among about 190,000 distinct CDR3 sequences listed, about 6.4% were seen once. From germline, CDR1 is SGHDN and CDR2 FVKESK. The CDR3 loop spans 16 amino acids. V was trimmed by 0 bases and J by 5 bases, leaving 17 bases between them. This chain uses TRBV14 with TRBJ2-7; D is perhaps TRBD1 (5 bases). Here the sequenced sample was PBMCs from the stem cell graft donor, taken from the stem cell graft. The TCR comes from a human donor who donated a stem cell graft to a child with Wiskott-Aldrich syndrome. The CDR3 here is CASSQDQGDFMDEQYF. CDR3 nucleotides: TGTGCCAGCAGCCAAGACCAGGGTGATTTTATGGACGAGCAGTACTTC.